The 9 T cell receptor beta chains in this list originate from one sample, sequenced in a study of blood T cell repertoires in COVID-19. TCRdb's table, derived via immunoSEQ multiplex PCR, lists solely in-frame clones and lacks some. The profile covers fewer than 200,000 clones, with 82% appearing a single time and about 20% taken by the ten largest. The sample consisted of peripheral blood. The receptors come from a woman older than 75 with acute or convalescent COVID-19.

Comment on this clone: An end of the junction does not agree with germline; a read error may underlie this. The V and J genes are TRBV15 and TRBJ1-1; D is perhaps TRBD1 (6 bases). The germline CDR1 and CDR2 sequences are LNHNV and YYDKDF (reference sequence). The CDR3 totals 13 residues. In nucleotides, the CDR3 is TGTGCCACCAGCCGAGAGGGGAGGGGGGAAGCTTTCTTT. Its protein product is CATSREGRGEAFF. Combining the CDR3 with reference TRBV15 and TRBJ1-1 gives the whole variable domain DAMVIQNPRYQVTQFGKPVTLSCSQTLNHNVMYWYQQKSSQAPKLLFHYYDKDFNNEADTPDNFQSRRPNTSFCFLDIRSPGLGDTAMYLCATSREGRGEAFFGQGTRLTVV.

V usage is TRBV19 and J usage is TRBJ2-1; 8 bases line up with TRBD2. V shed 3 bases, J shed 2 bases, and the junction held 3 bases outside the gene matches. Germline CDR1 LNHDA, CDR2 SQIVND (reference sequence). There are 15 residues in the CDR3. The CDR3 region is CASSMGLDPYNEQFF. CDR3 coding DNA: TGTGCCAGTAGTATGGGACTAGACCCCTACAATGAGCAGTTCTTC.

The J gene is TRBJ1-6, the V gene TRBV2; D is uncertain. From germline, CDR1 is SNHLY and CDR2 FYNNEI. CDR3 size: 16 residues. V was cut by 4 bases and J by 0 bases, with 10 bases left in between. In DNA, the CDR3 is TGTGCCAGCAGTGGTTTGCCCAGCTCCTATAATTCACCCCTCCACTTT. This translates into CASSGLPSSYNSPLHF.

This rearrangement joins TRBV18 to TRBJ1-4, with D hard to call. V lost 1 base to trimming and J lost 5 bases, with 8 bases between them. Germline-derived CDR1 and CDR2 are KGHSH and LQKENI. This CDR3 spans 14 amino acids. The CDR3 sequence: CASSPLPENEKLFF. The CDR3 region has the DNA TGTGCCAGCTCACCACTCCCAGAAAATGAAAAACTGTTTTTT.

This chain links TRBV10-3 with TRBJ1-2; 7 nucleotides match TRBD1. The J segment lost 2 bases and the V segment lost 3 bases, leaving 3 bases of the junction unmatched. Germline assignment: CDR1 ENHRY and CDR2 SYGVKD. The CDR3 runs 14 residues. CDR3 in amino acids: CAISDQQGNYGYTF. DNA of the CDR3: TGTGCCATCAGTGACCAACAGGGGAACTATGGCTACACCTTC.

This chain connects TRBV6-2 or TRBV6-3 to TRBJ2-7; D possibly corresponds to TRBD2 (5 bases). This CDR3 contains 13 residues. V lost 4 bases to trimming and J lost 2 bases, with 9 bases between them. CDR1 and CDR2 (germline): MNHEY, SVGEGT. CDR3 loop: CASSSRGTYEQYF. The DNA of the CDR3 is TGTGCCAGCAGTTCACGAGGGACCTACGAGCAGTACTTC.

This chain links TRBV3-1 (or the pseudogene TRBV3-2) with TRBJ1-6, with D maybe TRBD1 (5 bases). The germline V gene encodes CDR1 LGHDT and CDR2 YNNKEL (reference sequence). Trimming pared 0 bases from V and 7 bases from J, leaving 16 bases between. This CDR3 region has 17 residues. The CDR3 reads CASSQEPQGAGNSPLHF. CDR3 bases: TGTGCCAGCAGCCAAGAACCCCAGGGCGCGGGGAATTCACCCCTCCACTTT.

The chain has TRBV5-1 and TRBJ1-2; no definite D call. Trimming removed 0 bases from V and 8 bases from J, with 11 bases in between. Germline CDR1 SGHRS, CDR2 YFSETQ. The CDR3 is made up of 13 amino acids. CDR3 DNA sequence: TGCGCCAGCAGCTTGGCTGCGGGAGGCGGCTACACCTTC. It specifies CASSLAAGGGYTF.

V is TRBV12-5 and J is TRBJ2-1; 10 bases are a match to TRBD2. The CDR3 is 19 residues long. J lost 4 bases, V lost 5 bases, and 17 bases had no gene match. Germline V gene sequence: CDR1 LGHNT, CDR2 FRNRAP. Written as DNA, the CDR3 is TGTGCTAGTGGTCCCCCCCTTGGGGCTAGCGGGAGTATGTACAATGAGCAGTTCTTC. This codes for CASGPPLGASGSMYNEQFF.